This TCR beta chain was retrieved from a study of T cell responses to AZD1222 COVID-19 vaccine (dated by TCRdb to about 2021). The study in broad terms: TCR sequencing covered more than 230 trial participants: 200 to 210 given two doses of AZD1222 and 26 given two doses of MenACWY control vaccine. Trial participants were enrolled by age into subgroups of 18-55, 56-69 and 70-plus years, and around 140, 26 and 57 TCR-sequenced participants, respectively, were included in these subgroups.

The time point label on this specimen signifies: about 28 days (+/-7) after the second vaccine dose. AZD1222 recipients with second doses at about 4 weeks or about 12 weeks were pooled, because spike-specific TCR depth and breadth did not differ between schedules. Samples from vaccinated people were obtained from the UK trials COV001 and COV002, which included a single-blind randomized controlled phase 2/3 trial of AZD1222 (ChAdOx1 nCoV-19) in healthy adults. Trial participant PBMC samples were collected at day 0 and day 28 after the second dose for TCRbeta chain sequencing. A distance of 9 bases separates the germline ends of V and J, which lose 4 bases and 2 bases respectively. The germline V gene encodes CDR1 MNHEY and CDR2 SVGEGT. The CDR3 runs 15 residues from the cysteine to the phenylalanine. This entry keeps only the CDR3 DNA: 45 bases, framed from base 1. General findings and caveats noted by the study authors: Participants were mostly white British, with more females than males. The authors suggested clonal diversity may have been underestimated. In the small 56-69-year group, the increase in depth fell short of significance, most likely because of low power. Nearly half of unique spike-specific TCRs reportedly recognized epitopes outside regions mutated in the B.1.351 and B.1.1.7 variants. Because no day 14 peak-response samples were available, repertoires were characterized only after the peak T cell response. The whole spike protein was spanned by vaccine-associated CD4 TCRs, and dominant responses were seen in regions 160-218 and 743-854. Spike-specific TCR breadth and depth rose significantly after two AZD1222 doses compared with day 0 and with MenACWY recipients. Conclusions about previously exposed vaccinees are limited, since just six or seven AZD1222 recipients were seropositive for SARS-CoV-2 at baseline.

The CDR3 regions of human TCRbeta chains were analyzed by immunosequencing. The original methods were these. Repertoire TCRs were checked for matches against a reference library of SARS-CoV-2-specific TCRs that had been generated using the MIRA antigen-specificity platform. Breadth was defined as the fraction of unique TCRs that were SARS-CoV-2-associated. Depth was defined as the fraction of total T cells that were SARS-CoV-2-associated. Using the MIRA data, each spike-specific TCR was assigned both to the spike region to which the TCR was reactive and to a CD4 or CD8 class. Log10-transformed breadth and depth values were compared by one-way ANOVA with Sidak's multiple comparisons tests. In its TCRdb copy, this immuneACCESS table keeps in-frame sequences only and misses some clones. Where compared with another copy, unresolved V genes explain less than half of these, and the others have no known cause. For V, J and clone size, that table is used; D and trimming come from the DNA. The sample table lists fewer than 150,000 clones, 75% to 90% of them with a count of one. Of the sample, 1.5% to 2% falls within the top ten clones.

A word on this clone: The target of this receptor is not known. No qualities accompany the bases; no much larger clone lies one base away.

The sample consisted of peripheral blood, taken 28 days after the second AZD1222 dose. This TCR was sampled from an adult who received the AZD1222 COVID-19 vaccine. The chain is made from TRBV6-2 or TRBV6-3 and TRBJ2-6; the D gene is not confidently resolved. The DNA sequence is as follows: TGTGCCAGCAGTTCGGGCGCTGCTGGGGCCAACGTCCTGACTTTC. The translation is CASSSGAAGANVLTF.